The 5 T cell receptor beta chains below were found in one sample sequenced in a study of identical twins. Via MiXCR, TCRdb re-called the 5' RACE reads, giving one row per CDR3 protein. The sample includes some 760,000 distinct CDR3 sequences, 15% to 20% of them seen just once. Separately, the same data were catalogued under a study of T cells expressing NK-cell markers.

What was sequenced was PBMCs. These receptor sequences come from a woman between 18 and 29 years old in good health.

This clonotype was recorded a few times. The V and J genes are TRBV6-2 or TRBV6-3 and TRBJ2-1; possible D gene TRBD1, 6 bases. V was pared by 4 bases and J by 0 bases, with 13 bases between. The CDR3 runs to 16 residues. Germline CDR1 and CDR2: MNHEY and SVGEGT. The CDR3 nucleotides are TGTGCCAGCAGTTCCCCACAGGGAAGCTCCTACAATGAGCAGTTCTTC. Its translation is CASSSPQGSSYNEQFF.

The chain carries TRBV9 and TRBJ2-1; D not certain. Trimming removed 4 bases from V and 5 bases from J, with 16 bases in between. This CDR3 is built from 15 residues. Germline values: CDR1 SGDLS, CDR2 YYNGEE. Here the CDR3 DNA reads TGTGCCAGCAGCCCACTGATGGGGTTACACAATGAGCAGTTCTTC. Its protein product is CASSPLMGLHNEQFF.

The rearrangement links TRBV7-9 to TRBJ2-7, with D possibly being TRBD2 (6 bases). V was trimmed by 5 bases and J by 3 bases, leaving 14 bases between them. This CDR3 contains 14 residues. CDR1 is SEHNR and CDR2 is FQNEAQ in the germline V gene (reference sequence). CDR3 protein: CASSPEGRYYEQYF. For the CDR3, the DNA is TGTGCCAGCAGCCCAGAGGGGAGGTACTACGAGCAGTACTTC.

The V gene is TRBV6-5, the J gene TRBJ2-7; D not resolved. This CDR3 is 14 amino acids long. Germline V gene sequence: CDR1 MNHEY, CDR2 SVGAGI. The V end lost 2 bases, the J end lost 3 bases, and 11 bases lay between the germline ends. The CDR3 region has the DNA TGTGCCAGCAGTTACCCGGCCGGTTACTACGAGCAGTACTTC. Encoded protein: CASSYPAGYYEQYF.

In DNA, the CDR3 is TGCGCCAGCAAGGGTGACGGGACAGACCTGGAAGCTTTCTTT. It is translated as CASKGDGTDLEAFF. The J gene is TRBJ1-1, the V gene TRBV5-1; TRBD1 agrees at 7 bases. The CDR3 is 14 amino acids. J gave up 8 bases and V 6 bases, and 13 bases lay outside the gene matches. CDR1 is SGHRS, CDR2 YFSETQ, per germline.